This T cell receptor beta chain is drawn from a study of human versus mouse CDR3 diversity and MHC coevolution. Findings of the study overall: Compared with mice, human CDR3s carried more deletions and insertions on average.

Germline loops: CDR1 SGHTA, CDR2 FQGNSA. V was trimmed by 5 bases and J by 11 bases, leaving 15 bases between them. This CDR3 region has 12 residues. As to this clone: Its antigen is unidentified.

Assay: immunoSEQ multiplex PCR; the TCRdb copy retains only in-frame clones and omits some. The table includes 80,000 or so clones, 85% to 95% detected once. The chain joins TRBV7-2 to TRBJ1-1; D is possibly TRBD1 (5 bases). The source of this sequence is a person aged 30-69 years in good health. The sequenced sample was naive CD4+ T cells from blood. Sample subset: CD45RO-negative CD62L-positive naive CD4 T cells. CDR3 region: CASSPGRGLAFF. Here the CDR3 DNA reads TGTGCCAGCAGCCCCGGGAGGGGATTGGCTTTCTTT.